What follows is one TCR beta chain and its context. Frequency classes this clonotype as medium-sized (0.01 to 0.1%); no count is given. Its antigen remains unidentified. The data are from a study of T cell clusters in autoimmune cytopenias (dated by TCRdb to about 2019). With regard to the full study: The roughly 15 chronic lymphocytic leukemia controls were untreated and had no autoimmune cytopenia; mean and median ages were about 65 and 60 years, and 5 were female. TRB sequencing reached a median depth of about 52,000 reads per sample and yielded a median of 2,350 distinct TRB clonotypes per sample. Alongside healthy, CLL and autoimmune hepatitis controls, autoimmune cytopenia patients had their peripheral blood TRB and IGH repertoires sequenced at active disease and again during treatment follow-up. The study was designed to test whether a disease-specific immune repertoire signature usable as a blood-based biomarker is carried by autoimmune cytopenia patients. For primary cytopenia the controls were 25 to 30 age-matched healthy donors, whereas for secondary cytopenia the controls were over eleven age-matched CLL patients. General study outcomes and caveats: The cluster-lack signature was not observed for secondary cytopenia versus CLL, as the signature was apparently masked by the dominant lymphoma-associated repertoire. A lack of physiological T cell clusters in primary autoimmune cytopenia patients was suggested by GLIPH, as 51 clusters were found to be exclusive to healthy donors versus approximately 17 exclusive to patients. The T cell clusters were defined only in silico, and the functional role of the clusters was left to be validated experimentally. TRB repertoire shifts, with less even repertoires observed in secondary cytopenia and CLL, were mostly attributed to lymphoma bias rather than autoimmunity. Healthy donors had almost three times as many exclusive TRB clusters as active autoimmune hepatitis patients, a finding consistent with an autoimmunity-wide signature.

Its CDR3 holds 14 amino acids, cysteine through phenylalanine. No DNA was logged. The germline V gene (reference sequence) yields MNHEY for CDR1 and SMNVEV for CDR2. Each sample's TRB amplification started from around 260 ng of peripheral blood genomic DNA, which corresponds to 35,000 to 40,000 genome equivalents. TRB rearrangements were amplified by multiplex PCR following a touch-down protocol, with the TRB-A and TRB-B primer pools mixed in one tube. Two consecutive PCR reactions with Phusion HS II polymerase added Illumina adapters and sample indices to the amplicons. The amplicons were gel-purified using the NucleoSpin Gel and PCR Clean-up kit, after which quantification was performed by Qubit and quality was checked on an Agilent 2100 Bioanalyzer. Sequencing of the libraries was performed on an Illumina MiSeq with 600-cycle, single-indexed, paired-end runs. The published analysis was carried out like this. TRB reads were aligned and assembled with MiXCR version 2.1.12 using the default MiXCR reference library. A clone was defined by each unique CDR3 nucleotide sequence, and the analysis included only productive sequences with two or more reads. Alpha-parameterized diversity profiles (alpha 0 to 5), including the Shannon (alpha 1) and Simpson (alpha 2) indices, were computed with an R script to assess repertoire diversity. The tcR package was used to compute combinatorial TRB VJ usage, and cohorts were compared on this usage by principal component analysis with ade4. TCRbeta CDR3s were clustered with GLIPH on cohort pairs matched by age and read depth, and cluster frequencies were compared by Wilcoxon test. Based on TCRdb reprocessing of the reads, there is one entry per CDR3 protein sequence, and DNA is missing. The V and J calls reflect TCRdb's pipeline rather than the authors' work. This sample's table contains around 5,000 distinct CDR3 sequences. The ten largest clonotypes hold 45% to 55% of the sample.

This same sample was also taken into another study, of T cell repertoires in aging, cancer and after chemotherapy. From the second report: Donors were distributed across six age groups ranging from 30 or younger to 70 or older, with at least three individuals included per group. Paired pre- and post-chemotherapy samples in the hematological group came from chronic lymphocytic leukemia patients treated with fludarabine- or bendamustine-based regimens. The complete dataset included some 9 million TCR reads. Compared with age-matched healthy donors, untreated patients with hematological or solid cancers had significantly lower TCR diversity and higher clonality in blood. In healthy donors, the decline in TCR diversity with age was mainly explained by loss of richness, whereas in cancer patients loss of evenness was also found to contribute. In both cancer cohorts, the median generation probability rose over the chemotherapy interval, which suggests that the repertoire was reconstituted through rebound thymic output. The authors noted that the repertoire data do not allow conclusions about immunological memory after chemotherapy. Lymphoid organ infiltration was present in the hematological cancer patients, and this infiltration may itself impair thymic emigration or the expansion of peripheral T cells. To examine immunoaging and T cell reconstitution after chemotherapy, the study profiled TCR beta repertoires in peripheral blood from healthy donors and cancer patients. Alongside around 98 healthy donors serving as a reference group, the cohort included some 220 cancer patients, of whom roughly 91 had hematological cancers and fewer than 140 had solid cancers. MiXCR versions 2.12 and 3.0.5 were used to process TRB sequences. The repertoire metrics were Shannon diversity, evenness, clonality (defined as one minus evenness), and alpha-parameterized diversity profiles covering alpha 0 to 5. The IGoR algorithm was used to calculate generation probabilities of clones in the paired pre- and post-chemotherapy samples.

The rearranged chain carries TRBV27 and TRBJ1-2; TCRdb reports TRBD1, a call that lacks DNA to check it against. This clonotype was sampled from a human donor with chronic lymphocytic leukemia. The donor label of this sample is uncertain. The sequencing input was peripheral blood. For the CDR3, the sequence is CASTQDSSYGGYTF.